This T cell receptor (beta chain) was captured by sequencing in a study of shared clonotypes between healthy human individuals. General study points: Among donors, sharing of clonotypes was expected to be affected by sequencing depth.

At deep level, the assay was performed. Using immunoSEQ multiplex PCR, the repertoire was profiled, and TCRdb retains in-frame clones only, with some absent. The profile covers about 680,000 clones, with more than 70% appearing a single time and 1.5% to 2% taken by the ten largest. Germline V gene lookup returns CDR1 MNHEY and CDR2 SVGAGI. V gave up 6 bases and J gave up 6 bases; unmatched junction bases: 6. CDR3 size: 15 residues. A word on this clone: Antigen: not known.

The gene calls are TRBV6-5 and TRBJ2-2; 11 bases align to TRBD1. The source is a woman under 40 in good health. Sequencing used memory CD4+ T cells sorted from blood. Subset noted: CD45RA-negative fraction. CDR3 coding DNA: TGTGCCAGCAGAGGACAGGGGGCGTTGGCCGGGGAGCTGTTTTTT. This gives the protein CASRGQGALAGELFF.